The clone carrying this TCR beta chain was picked up one time. The data stem from a study of blood T cell repertoires in COVID-19. Study as a whole: Both acute and convalescent COVID-19 samples were obtained from the United States, Italy and Spain. T cells, B-cell-depleted T cells, or PBMCs supplied cDNA or gDNA.

Libraries were prepared by immunoSEQ multiplex PCR; TCRdb keeps only in-frame clonotypes and omits some of them. The data hold about 170,000 clones, with about 88% observed a single time. Sequenced sample: peripheral blood. This receptor was obtained from a man between 60 and 70 years old with acute or convalescent COVID-19.

CDR3 protein: CASSQWDRGLSEAFF. The CDR3 nucleotides are TGTGCCAGCAGCCAATGGGACAGGGGGCTTTCTGAAGCTTTCTTT. The chain combines TRBV3-1 (or the pseudogene TRBV3-2) with TRBJ1-1, with TRBD1 identical over 12 bases. V lost 2 bases to trimming and J lost 6 bases; unmatched junction nucleotides: 4. The CDR3 sequence is 15 residues long. Germline V gives CDR1 LGHDT, CDR2 YNNKEL (reference sequence).